Listed below are T cell receptor beta chains from one sample, sequenced in a study of cytotoxic CD8 clonotypes in ibrutinib-treated CLL. The repertoire was sequenced with immunoSEQ multiplex PCR; TCRdb's copy has only in-frame clones and lacks some. The sample has around 310,000 clones; approximately 80% are singletons. Sequenced material: PBMCs, taken before ibrutinib treatment. The receptors originated from a human donor with chronic lymphocytic leukemia. Each CDR3 is given with its conserved first and last residue. The order of the fields is clone size, J gene, V gene, D gene, CDR3 DNA, CDR3 protein. The D gene is left open where the match is weak. Clone size is not always given. Where it is, it says once, few, many or a class for expanded clones.

size: few; J: TRBJ1-4; V: TRBV5-4; D: TRBD1; DNA: TGTGCCAGCAGCTTAATGGACAGGGACGAAAAACTGTTTTTT; CDR3: CASSLMDRDEKLFF
size: few; J: TRBJ1-2; V: TRBV2; D: .; DNA: TGTGCCAGCAGTGAAGCTTCCTTGAACTATGGCTACACCTTC; CDR3: CASSEASLNYGYTF
size: many; J: TRBJ2-4; V: TRBV7-9; D: .; DNA: TGTGCCAGCAGCTTAGGATGGGGGGTTTCCAAAAACATTCAGTACTTC; CDR3: CASSLGWGVSKNIQYF
size: .; J: TRBJ2-2; V: TRBV11-3; D: .; DNA: TGTGCCAGCAGCTTAGTGTCATCGGCCGGGGAGCTGTTTTTT; CDR3: CASSLVSSAGELFF
size: .; J: TRBJ2-7; V: TRBV28; D: TRBD2; DNA: TGTGCCAGCAGTGAACAGCGGGAGGGCCAGGGCGAGCAGTACTTC; CDR3: CASSEQREGQGEQYF
size: once; J: TRBJ2-7; V: TRBV27; D: TRBD2; DNA: TGTGCCAGCAGGTGGACTAGCGGCCCCTACGAGCAGTACTTC; CDR3: CASRWTSGPYEQYF
size: .; J: TRBJ2-1; V: TRBV27; D: .; DNA: TGTGCCAGCAGTTTTTCCGGGAGCTCCTACAATGAGCAGTTCTTC; CDR3: CASSFSGSSYNEQFF
size: .; J: TRBJ1-2; V: TRBV28; D: TRBD1; DNA: TGTGCCAGCAGTTTAGCGTCCGGACAGGGAATACATCACTATGGCTACACCTTC; CDR3: CASSLASGQGIHHYGYTF
size: once; J: TRBJ1-2; V: TRBV4-1; D: .; DNA: TGCGCCAGCAGCCCGGGACGAGGGAACTATGGCTACACCTTC; CDR3: CASSPGRGNYGYTF
size: few; J: TRBJ1-2; V: TRBV27; D: TRBD1; DNA: TGTGCCAGCAGTTGGGACAGGACTGATGGCTACACCTTC; CDR3: CASSWDRTDGYTF
size: .; J: TRBJ1-2; V: TRBV7-6; D: TRBD1; DNA: TGTGCCAGCAGCTTATCCTCCAGGGGGCTTTCCTATGGCTACACCTTC; CDR3: CASSLSSRGLSYGYTF